A selection of T cell receptor beta chains follows, all from one sample in a study of Graves' ophthalmopathy and Graves' hyperthyroidism. MiXCR, run by TCRdb on the multiplex PCR reads, gives a single entry per CDR3 protein. The sample lists some 360,000 distinct CDR3 sequences, 15% to 20% occurring once. Material: peripheral blood. The source is an adult woman with stable Graves' hyperthyroidism. Both conserved end residues are part of each CDR3. Fields, in order: clone size, CDR3 length, D gene, J gene, V gene, CDR3 protein, CDR3 DNA. A D gene is named only where the DNA matches it firmly. Some rows mark clone size as missing; the rest say once, few, many or name a class of expanded clone.

many | 11 | - | TRBJ1-1 | TRBV29-1 | CSATGNTEAFF | TGCAGCGCTACGGGGAACACTGAAGCTTTCTTT
many | 14 | TRBD2 | TRBJ2-5 | TRBV19 | CASTTSGLTTTQYF | TGTGCCAGTACCACTAGCGGACTGACAACGACCCAGTACTTC
many | 13 | - | TRBJ2-5 | TRBV12-3/TRBV12-4 | CASTYRDIETQYF | TGTGCCAGCACATACCGGGACATAGAGACCCAGTACTTC
many | 14 | - | TRBJ1-2 | TRBV6-5 | CASTAGPENYGYTF | TGTGCCAGCACCGCCGGCCCGGAGAACTATGGCTACACCTTC
few | 13 | TRBD2 | TRBJ2-7 | TRBV29-1 | CSAVAGTTYEQYF | TGCAGCGCCGTAGCGGGGACAACCTACGAGCAGTACTTC
many | 13 | - | TRBJ2-5 | TRBV28 | CASSFRRGETQYF | TGTGCCAGCAGTTTTCGGAGGGGAGAGACCCAGTACTTC
many | 16 | - | TRBJ1-3 | TRBV25-1 | CASSEPPGYSGNTIYF | TGTGCCAGCAGTGAACCCCCGGGCTACTCTGGAAACACCATATATTTT
many | 12 | TRBD2 | TRBJ2-7 | TRBV12-3/TRBV12-4 | CASSREGYEQYF | TGTGCCAGCAGCCGGGAGGGCTACGAGCAGTACTTC
many | 13 | - | TRBJ2-5 | TRBV19 | CASNGGIKETQYF | TGTGCCAGTAACGGCGGGATAAAGGAGACCCAGTACTTC
- | 16 | - | TRBJ1-1 | TRBV2 | CASSGPFQLQNTEAFF | TGTGCCAGCAGTGGGCCGTTCCAATTACAGAACACTGAAGCTTTCTTT
many | 13 | - | TRBJ2-7 | TRBV28 | CASGAGAPYEQYF | TGTGCCAGCGGGGCAGGGGCTCCCTACGAGCAGTACTTC
- | 14 | - | TRBJ2-2 | TRBV6-2/TRBV6-3 | CASINSFESGELFF | TGTGCCAGCATTAATAGTTTTGAAAGCGGGGAGCTGTTTTTT
- | 13 | - | TRBJ2-2 | TRBV4-3 | CASSPLGAGELFF | TGCGCCAGCAGCCCCCTTGGGGCCGGGGAGCTGTTTTTT
- | 21 | - | TRBJ2-7 | TRBV14 | CASSRTSARAGGAGHGREQYF | TGTGCCAGCAGCCGCACCTCAGCTCGGGCAGGGGGAGCGGGGCACGGTAGGGAGCAGTACTTC
many | 12 | - | TRBJ1-3 | TRBV12-3/TRBV12-4 | CASSAEGNTIYF | TGTGCCAGCAGTGCCGAAGGAAACACCATATATTTT
many | 16 | TRBD2 | TRBJ2-5 | TRBV5-1 | CASSSGTSGSVETQYF | TGCGCCAGCAGCTCCGGGACTAGCGGGAGTGTGGAGACCCAGTACTTC
many | 15 | - | TRBJ2-7 | TRBV28 | CASSLGLAFSYEQYF | TGTGCCAGCAGTTTAGGGCTAGCCTTTTCATACGAGCAGTACTTC
many | 15 | TRBD1 | TRBJ2-5 | TRBV6-5 | CASRTGHAGGETQYF | TGTGCCAGCAGGACCGGACACGCAGGGGGAGAGACCCAGTACTTC
many | 14 | - | TRBJ1-1 | TRBV5-1 | CASSPSVGVTEAFF | TGCGCCAGCAGCCCGTCGGTGGGAGTCACTGAAGCTTTCTTT
many | 16 | TRBD1 | TRBJ1-1 | TRBV19 | CASTHGDRGLDTEAFF | TGTGCCAGTACTCACGGAGACAGGGGCCTGGACACTGAAGCTTTCTTT
many | 13 | - | TRBJ1-6 | TRBV7-9 | CASRRTDNSPLHF | TGTGCCAGCAGGCGGACTGATAATTCACCCCTCCACTTT
- | 12 | - | TRBJ2-7 | TRBV2 | CASSVGLGEQYF | TGTGCCAGCTCAGTGGGATTGGGTGAGCAGTACTTC
many | 14 | - | TRBJ2-7 | TRBV6-2/TRBV6-3 | CASTAREEASEQYF | TGTGCCAGCACGGCCCGCGAGGAGGCCTCCGAGCAGTACTTC
- | 13 | TRBD2 | TRBJ2-5 | TRBV25-1 | CASKTSGFETQYF | TGTGCCAGCAAGACTAGCGGGTTTGAGACCCAGTACTTC
many | 15 | - | TRBJ1-1 | TRBV25-1 | CASSEYMGLNTEAFF | TGTGCCAGCAGTGAATACATGGGCCTGAACACTGAAGCTTTCTTT
- | 15 | - | TRBJ1-1 | TRBV30 | CAWSVFVGVSTEAFF | TGTGCCTGGAGTGTATTTGTGGGGGTGAGCACTGAAGCTTTCTTT
many | 14 | TRBD2 | TRBJ2-5 | TRBV19 | CASSGAAGEETQYF | TGTGCCAGTAGTGGGGCGGCGGGAGAAGAGACCCAGTACTTC
many | 17 | TRBD2 | TRBJ2-7 | TRBV6-5 | CASSYYAGTSGSYEQYF | TGTGCCAGCAGTTACTACGCCGGGACTAGCGGCTCCTACGAGCAGTACTTC
- | 16 | TRBD1 | TRBJ2-2 | TRBV24-1 | CATSDRDRGVTGELFF | TGTGCCACCAGTGACCGGGACAGGGGGGTAACCGGGGAGCTGTTTTTT
many | 13 | - | TRBJ1-2 | TRBV20-1 | CSAREGINYGYTF | TGCAGTGCTAGAGAGGGAATCAACTATGGCTACACCTTC
many | 15 | TRBD2 | TRBJ2-7 | TRBV20-1 | CSARDPAGGPYEQYF | TGCAGTGCTAGAGATCCAGCGGGAGGCCCCTACGAGCAGTACTTC
many | 12 | - | TRBJ2-7 | TRBV10-3 | CAISEGAYEQYF | TGTGCCATCAGTGAGGGGGCCTACGAGCAGTACTTC
many | 14 | - | TRBJ1-1 | TRBV28 | CASRPTPMNTEAFF | TGTGCCAGCAGGCCGACACCGATGAACACTGAAGCTTTCTTT
many | 14 | TRBD1 | TRBJ1-1 | TRBV28 | CASSFRGRDTEAFF | TGTGCCAGCAGTTTCAGGGGGCGCGACACTGAAGCTTTCTTT
many | 15 | - | TRBJ2-7 | TRBV11-2 | CASSTREQGAYEQYF | TGTGCCAGCAGCACCCGGGAACAGGGCGCCTACGAGCAGTACTTC
few | 16 | TRBD2 | TRBJ2-2 | TRBV5-6 | CASSSGAGFETGELFF | TGTGCCAGCAGCAGTGGAGCGGGGTTTGAGACCGGGGAGCTGTTTTTT
many | 13 | TRBD2 | TRBJ2-7 | TRBV30 | CAWSGSGRAEQYF | TGTGCCTGGAGTGGGAGCGGGAGGGCCGAGCAGTACTTC
once | 16 | - | TRBJ2-3 | TRBV28 | CASSLAGSYRTDTQYF | TGTGCCAGCAGTTTGGCGGGGTCCTACCGCACAGATACGCAGTATTTT
- | 15 | - | TRBJ2-7 | TRBV5-1 | CASSPDRGSAGKQYF | TGCGCCAGCAGCCCAGACCGGGGTTCGGCGGGAAAGCAGTACTTC
many | 16 | TRBD1 | TRBJ2-5 | TRBV12-3/TRBV12-4 | CASIPSWDREKETQYF | TGTGCCAGCATCCCATCGTGGGACAGGGAAAAAGAGACCCAGTACTTC
- | 17 | TRBD1 | TRBJ2-5 | TRBV12-3/TRBV12-4 | CASSLALTGGGEETQYF | TGTGCCAGCAGTTTAGCATTGACAGGGGGGGGTGAAGAGACCCAGTACTTC
many | 15 | - | TRBJ2-5 | TRBV20-1 | CSAGSWGTNQETQYF | TGCAGTGCTGGCTCGTGGGGAACCAACCAAGAGACCCAGTACTTC
- | 16 | - | TRBJ2-5 | TRBV6-2/TRBV6-3 | CASSSLRDILQETQYF | TGTGCCAGCAGTAGCCTCCGGGACATCCTTCAAGAGACCCAGTACTTC
many | 16 | TRBD2 | TRBJ2-7 | TRBV5-1 | CASSLRLAGGRHEQYF | TGCGCCAGCAGCCTCCGACTAGCGGGAGGACGGCACGAGCAGTACTTC
many | 14 | TRBD2 | TRBJ2-4 | TRBV20-1 | CSALLAGGANIQYF | TGCAGTGCTCTACTAGCGGGAGGGGCGAACATTCAGTACTTC
many | 13 | TRBD1 | TRBJ1-2 | TRBV29-1 | CSVDLGQGGGYTF | TGCAGCGTTGATTTGGGACAGGGGGGTGGCTACACCTTC
many | 14 | TRBD1 | TRBJ2-7 | TRBV6-1 | CASSAGTGRYEQYF | TGTGCCAGCAGTGCCGGGACAGGGAGGTACGAGCAGTACTTC
many | 11 | - | TRBJ2-2 | TRBV6-5 | CASSSREELFF | TGTGCCAGCAGTTCTCGCGAGGAGCTGTTTTTT
many | 14 | - | TRBJ1-1 | TRBV11-2 | CASSLGTASTEAFF | TGTGCCAGCAGCCTGGGGACTGCAAGCACTGAAGCTTTCTTT
many | 13 | - | TRBJ1-5 | TRBV4-1 | CASSQDRYQPQHF | TGCGCCAGCAGCCAAGATCGGTATCAGCCCCAGCATTTT
many | 14 | - | TRBJ2-7 | TRBV6-2/TRBV6-3 | CASSETTTGLEQYF | TGTGCCAGCAGCGAAACTACTACGGGGCTAGAGCAGTACTTC
many | 12 | - | TRBJ1-2 | TRBV3-1 | CASSPAGVGYTF | TGTGCCAGCAGCCCAGCTGGGGTTGGCTACACCTTC